The source of this T cell receptor (beta chain) is a study of early T cells in non-severe SARS-CoV-2 infection. Study-wide context: Bulk RNA isolated from unsorted whole blood underwent sequencing; chains were not paired. Study results and limitations: VDJdb matches were skewed toward anti-spike CD8 T cell responses.

TCRdb redid the calling of the 5' RACE reads with MiXCR, one entry per CDR3 protein. The sample includes 70,000 to 90,000 distinct CDR3 sequences, roughly 16% seen only once; the top ten take around 12%. A note on this clonotype: Its antigen remains unknown.

This CDR3 comprises 14 residues. The germline V and J ends were trimmed by 1 base and 4 bases, with 10 bases remaining between them. The germline gives CDR1 SEHNR, CDR2 FQNEAQ (reference sequence). The TCR was taken from an adult who was a healthcare worker with PCR-confirmed SARS-CoV-2 infection or an uninfected control (not recorded which). The specimen was whole blood. J is TRBJ1-2 and V is TRBV7-9, with D unclear. The CDR3, as DNA: TGTGCCAGCAGCTTAGGGGCGGGAGTCTATGGCTACACCTTC. Translation: CASSLGAGVYGYTF. Looking up the rest from reference TRBV7-9 and TRBJ1-2 gives the full variable domain: DTGVSQNPRHKITKRGQNVTFRCDPISEHNRLYWYRQTLGQGPEFLTYFQNEAQLEKSRLLSDRFSAERPKGSFSTLEIQRTEQGDSAMYLCASSLGAGVYGYTFGSGTRLTVV.